The rows below give T cell receptor beta chains drawn from one sample of a study of CD8 T cells in ankylosing spondylitis. Via MiXCR, TCRdb re-called the 5' RACE reads, giving one row per CDR3 protein. The sample has some 25,000 distinct CDR3 sequences; under 3% are singletons. Sequenced sample: blood, either unsorted or a sorted T cell fraction (not recorded which). Every receptor here comes from a female donor with ankylosing spondylitis or in good health (not recorded which). CDR3s include the opening cysteine and the closing phenylalanine or tryptophan. Each record gives: CDR3 protein, CDR3 DNA, D gene, clone size, CDR3 length, V gene, J gene. A D gene is named only where the DNA matches it firmly. The size field reads once, few or many counts, or a class when the clone is expanded.

CDR3 protein: CASSARDRSPTGELFF; CDR3 DNA: TGTGCCAGCAGCGCCCGGGACAGGAGCCCAACCGGGGAGCTGTTTTTT; D gene: TRBD1; clone size: many; CDR3 length: 16; V gene: TRBV9; J gene: TRBJ2-2
CDR3 protein: CASSVETGRGEQYF; CDR3 DNA: TGTGCCAGCAGCGTAGAAACAGGGAGAGGCGAGCAGTACTTC; D gene: .; clone size: many; CDR3 length: 14; V gene: TRBV9; J gene: TRBJ2-7
CDR3 protein: CASSVQGVGSYEQYF; CDR3 DNA: TGTGCCAGCAGCGTCCAGGGTGTGGGCTCCTACGAGCAGTACTTC; D gene: .; clone size: many; CDR3 length: 15; V gene: TRBV9; J gene: TRBJ2-7
CDR3 protein: CASSVLARTDTQYF; CDR3 DNA: TGTGCCAGCAGCGTACTCGCTAGGACAGATACGCAGTATTTT; D gene: .; clone size: many; CDR3 length: 14; V gene: TRBV9; J gene: TRBJ2-3
CDR3 protein: CASSVGRPTTDTQYF; CDR3 DNA: TGTGCCAGCAGCGTAGGAAGACCGACCACAGATACGCAGTATTTT; D gene: .; clone size: many; CDR3 length: 15; V gene: TRBV9; J gene: TRBJ2-3
CDR3 protein: CASSVATSSPTISSYNEQFF; CDR3 DNA: TGTGCCAGCAGCGTAGCGACTAGCTCCCCTACAATATCTTCCTACAATGAGCAGTTCTTC; D gene: TRBD2; clone size: many; CDR3 length: 20; V gene: TRBV9; J gene: TRBJ2-1
CDR3 protein: CASSKLAGGSYEQYF; CDR3 DNA: TGTGCCAGCAGTAAACTAGCGGGGGGCTCCTACGAGCAGTACTTC; D gene: TRBD2; clone size: many; CDR3 length: 15; V gene: TRBV9; J gene: TRBJ2-7
CDR3 protein: CASSASGGRNTGELFF; CDR3 DNA: TGTGCCAGCAGCGCGAGCGGGGGCCGGAACACCGGGGAGCTGTTTTTT; D gene: TRBD2; clone size: many; CDR3 length: 16; V gene: TRBV9; J gene: TRBJ2-2
CDR3 protein: CASSPRGDRANYGYTF; CDR3 DNA: TGTGCCAGCAGCCCCAGAGGTGACAGGGCTAACTATGGCTACACCTTC; D gene: TRBD1; clone size: many; CDR3 length: 16; V gene: TRBV9; J gene: TRBJ1-2
CDR3 protein: CASSVRGVGNTIYF; CDR3 DNA: TGTGCCAGCAGCGTACGGGGGGTTGGAAACACCATATATTTT; D gene: .; clone size: many; CDR3 length: 14; V gene: TRBV9; J gene: TRBJ1-3
CDR3 protein: CASSGWDTEETQYF; CDR3 DNA: TGTGCCAGCAGCGGGTGGGACACCGAAGAGACCCAGTACTTC; D gene: .; clone size: many; CDR3 length: 14; V gene: TRBV9; J gene: TRBJ2-5
CDR3 protein: CASSKGGGMPEAFF; CDR3 DNA: TGTGCCAGCAGCAAAGGAGGGGGCATGCCTGAAGCTTTCTTT; D gene: TRBD1; clone size: many; CDR3 length: 14; V gene: TRBV9; J gene: TRBJ1-1
CDR3 protein: CASSFRQGMNTDTQYF; CDR3 DNA: TGTGCCAGCAGCTTCCGACAGGGAATGAACACAGATACGCAGTATTTT; D gene: TRBD1; clone size: few; CDR3 length: 16; V gene: TRBV9; J gene: TRBJ2-3
CDR3 protein: CASSGRSLTDTSGNTIYF; CDR3 DNA: TGTGCCAGCAGCGGAAGGAGCCTGACAGACACCTCTGGAAACACCATATATTTT; D gene: .; clone size: many; CDR3 length: 18; V gene: TRBV9; J gene: TRBJ1-3
CDR3 protein: CASSGTGTSGSREQFF; CDR3 DNA: TGTGCCAGCAGCGGAACCGGGACTAGCGGGAGTCGGGAGCAGTTCTTC; D gene: TRBD2; clone size: many; CDR3 length: 16; V gene: TRBV9; J gene: TRBJ2-1
CDR3 protein: CASSVGASGADNEQFF; CDR3 DNA: TGTGCCAGCAGCGTAGGAGCTAGCGGGGCCGATAATGAGCAGTTCTTC; D gene: TRBD2; clone size: many; CDR3 length: 16; V gene: TRBV9; J gene: TRBJ2-1
CDR3 protein: CASSVVQGEAFF; CDR3 DNA: TGTGCCAGCAGCGTAGTCCAGGGTGAAGCTTTCTTT; D gene: .; clone size: many; CDR3 length: 12; V gene: TRBV9; J gene: TRBJ1-1
CDR3 protein: CASSHRDGGAFF; CDR3 DNA: TGTGCCAGCAGCCACCGGGACGGAGGTGCGTTCTTC; D gene: .; clone size: many; CDR3 length: 12; V gene: TRBV9; J gene: TRBJ2-1
CDR3 protein: CASSVSGGTDTQYF; CDR3 DNA: TGTGCCAGCAGCGTAAGCGGGGGCACAGATACGCAGTATTTT; D gene: TRBD2; clone size: many; CDR3 length: 14; V gene: TRBV9; J gene: TRBJ2-3